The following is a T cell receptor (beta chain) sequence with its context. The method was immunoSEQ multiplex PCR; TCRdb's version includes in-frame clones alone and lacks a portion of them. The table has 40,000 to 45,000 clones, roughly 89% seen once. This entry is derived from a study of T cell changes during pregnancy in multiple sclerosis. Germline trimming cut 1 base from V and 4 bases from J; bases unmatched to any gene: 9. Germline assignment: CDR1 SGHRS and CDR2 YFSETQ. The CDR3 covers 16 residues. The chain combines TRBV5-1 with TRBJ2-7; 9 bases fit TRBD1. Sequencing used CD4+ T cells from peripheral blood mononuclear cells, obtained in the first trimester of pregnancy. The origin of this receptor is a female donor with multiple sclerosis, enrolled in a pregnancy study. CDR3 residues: CASSLNLGQGVYEQYF. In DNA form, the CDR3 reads TGCGCCAGCAGCTTGAATCTGGGACAGGGTGTTTACGAGCAGTACTTC.